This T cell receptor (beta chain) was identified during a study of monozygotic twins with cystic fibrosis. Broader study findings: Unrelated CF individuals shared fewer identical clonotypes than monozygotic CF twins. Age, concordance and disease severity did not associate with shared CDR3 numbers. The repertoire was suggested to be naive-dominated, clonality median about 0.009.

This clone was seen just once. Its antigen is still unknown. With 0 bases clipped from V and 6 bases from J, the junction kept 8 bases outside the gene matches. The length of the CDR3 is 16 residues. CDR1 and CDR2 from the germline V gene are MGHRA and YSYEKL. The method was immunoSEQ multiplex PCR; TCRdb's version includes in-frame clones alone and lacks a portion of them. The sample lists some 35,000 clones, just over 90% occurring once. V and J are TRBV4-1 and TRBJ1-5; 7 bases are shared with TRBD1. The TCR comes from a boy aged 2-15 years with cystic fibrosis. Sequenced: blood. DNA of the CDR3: TGCGCCAGCAGCCAAGATACAGGGGTGGGTGCTCAGCCCCAGCATTTT. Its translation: CASSQDTGVGAQPQHF.